The sequence of this TCR beta chain was determined in a study of T cells after yellow fever vaccination. V was pared by 0 bases and J by 0 bases, with 11 bases between. This CDR3 has 16 residues. Germline loops: CDR1 ENHRY, CDR2 SYGVKD. In TCRdb, the 5' RACE reads were re-called with MiXCR into one record per CDR3 protein. The repertoire holds 100,000 to 150,000 distinct CDR3 sequences, with roughly 15% as singletons. The rearrangement uses TRBV10-3 and TRBJ1-1, with D perhaps matching TRBD1 (6 bases). This TCR was recovered from a man aged 18 to 30 who received the YFV17D yellow fever vaccine. The sample consisted of CD8+ T cells sorted from PBMCs, taken 5 days after the yellow fever booster vaccination. The CDR3 protein is CAISESGQSMNTEAFF. In DNA, the CDR3 is TGTGCCATCAGTGAGTCAGGACAGAGTATGAACACTGAAGCTTTCTTT.